One sample yielded the 27 T cell receptor beta chains listed below, sequenced in a study of shared T cell receptors in the human thymus. Measured with immunoSEQ multiplex PCR; TCRdb has only the in-frame clones, and not every one. The sample shows about 660,000 clones, approximately 87% of them seen only once. These data were likewise used in another study, on human thymus T cells.

The sample comprised thymocytes. The origin of the receptors is a boy under two years old with a congenital heart defect.

This chain joins TRBV25-1 and TRBJ2-5; 7 bases align to TRBD1. TRBJ2-7 matches the DNA end more closely, so the J call is doubtful. CDR3 length equals 14 residues. The V gene's germline CDR1 is MGHDK and CDR2 SYGVNS. The CDR3 DNA is TGTGCCAGCAGTGAATCGAGGGGGCCCTACGAGCAGTACTTC. This translates into CASSESRGPYEQYF.

This chain joins TRBV30 and TRBJ2-7; no firm D call. CDR1 is GTSNPN and CDR2 is SVGIG in the germline V gene (reference sequence). V lost 3 bases and J 0 bases, leaving 15 bases between the germline ends. CDR3 length: 15 residues. CDR3 DNA sequence: TGTGCCTGGAGAGAGAGGAGTAGAAGCTCCTACGAGCAGTACTTC. Amino acid sequence: CAWRERSRSSYEQYF.

The genes are TRBV5-6 and TRBJ1-1; 8 bases match TRBD1. There are 15 residues in the CDR3. Trimming cost V 3 bases and J 8 bases; bases outside gene matches: 12. Germline loops: CDR1 SGHDT, CDR2 YYEEEE. Here the CDR3 reads CASSSRDRSPPEAFF. In nucleotides, the CDR3 is TGTGCCAGCAGCTCCCGGGACAGGTCCCCCCCCGAAGCTTTCTTT.

Note on this clone: The sample carries other DNA sequences with the same CDR3. The chain couples TRBV6-5 to TRBJ2-7; D gene ambiguous. The CDR3 length is 13 residues. Trimming took 8 bases from V and 0 from J, leaving 11 bases between them. Looked up from germline, CDR1 is MNHEY and CDR2 is SVGAGI. Written as DNA, the CDR3 is TGTGCCAGCGGCGGTCCGAGCTCCTACGAGCAGTACTTC. Its protein product is CASGGPSSYEQYF.

The chain recombines TRBV9 with TRBJ2-3; possibly TRBD2 for D (6 bases). Between the trimmed V and J ends, which lost 4 bases and 2 bases, there was a span of 17 bases. The CDR3 loop spans 16 amino acids. Germline V gene sequence: CDR1 SGDLS, CDR2 YYNGEE. CDR3 sequence (DNA): TGTGCCAGCAGCCCCGCGTCGGAGCGGGCCACAGATACGCAGTATTTT. Amino acids: CASSPASERATDTQYF.

The chain joins TRBV18 to TRBJ2-7; 15 bases map to TRBD2. With 3 bases clipped from V and 4 bases from J, the junction kept 4 bases outside the gene matches. Germline V CDR1 and CDR2: KGHSH, LQKENI. The CDR3 runs to 16 residues. CDR3 loop: CASSPGLAGGWYEQYF. The CDR3 region has the DNA TGTGCCAGCTCACCGGGACTAGCGGGAGGCTGGTACGAGCAGTACTTC. Combining the CDR3 with reference TRBV18 and TRBJ2-7 gives the whole variable domain NAGVMQNPRHLVRRRGQEARLRCSPMKGHSHVYWYRQLPEEGLKFMVYLQKENIIDESGMPKERFSAEFPKEGPSILRIQQVVRGDSAAYFCASSPGLAGGWYEQYFGPGTRLTVT.

The V call is TRBV7-9, the J call TRBJ2-5; D possibly corresponds to TRBD1 (5 bases). The V gene lost 5 bases and the J gene lost 2 bases, with 9 bases spanning the gap. CDR1 is SEHNR and CDR2 is FQNEAQ in the germline V gene (reference sequence). The CDR3 loop spans 13 amino acids. The CDR3, as DNA: TGTGCCAGCAGCGGTGACAGTCAAGAGACCCAGTACTTC. Amino acid sequence: CASSGDSQETQYF.

The V call is TRBV7-8, the J call TRBJ2-1, with 10 bases lining up with TRBD2. Per the germline V gene, CDR1 is SGHVS and CDR2 is FQNEAQ. This CDR3 has 14 residues. The ends lost 5 bases at V and 9 bases at J; junction bases unmatched: 7. CDR3 DNA: TGTGCCAGCAGCCCGAGCGGGAGGGCCGGTGAGCAGTTCTTC. Translated, it gives CASSPSGRAGEQFF.

This clone was recorded only once. The V call is TRBV5-1, the J call TRBJ2-3; 9 positions agree with TRBD1. Trimming removed 4 bases from V and 6 bases from J; junction bases left unmatched: 9. Germline CDR1 reads SGHRS; CDR2 reads YFSETQ. This CDR3 region has 15 residues. The CDR3 here is CASSPVGQGWDTQYF. The CDR3 coding sequence is TGCGCCAGCAGCCCCGTCGGACAGGGGTGGGATACGCAGTATTTT. Variable domain in full (rest from reference TRBV5-1 and TRBJ2-3): KAGVTQTPRYLIKTRGQQVTLSCSPISGHRSVSWYQQTPGQGLQFLFEYFSETQRNKGNFPGRFSGRQFSNSRSEMNVSTLELGDSALYLCASSPVGQGWDTQYFGPGTRLTVL.

The chain recombines TRBV15 with TRBJ1-2, with D perhaps TRBD1 (5 bases). The germline V gene encodes CDR1 LNHNV and CDR2 YYDKDF (reference sequence). The CDR3 runs to 14 residues. With 8 bases removed from V and 3 bases from J, the gap between germline ends came to 16 bases. CDR3 coding DNA: TGTGCCACCTGTGGGGCGCCGGTGCACTATGGCTACACCTTC. Its protein is CATCGAPVHYGYTF.

This rearrangement joins TRBV7-9 to TRBJ2-7; 9 bases line up with TRBD2. The germline CDR1 and CDR2 sequences are SEHNR and FQNEAQ (reference sequence). The CDR3 runs 16 residues. The V segment lost 5 bases and the J segment 2 bases; nucleotides outside the gene matches: 10. The CDR3 region has the DNA TGTGCCAGCAGCCCGGTAAGACTAGCGGCAACCTACGAGCAGTACTTC. This gives the protein CASSPVRLAATYEQYF.

The chain employs TRBV7-4 and TRBJ1-2; TRBD1 matches at 8 bases. There are 14 residues in the CDR3. Trimming cost V 5 bases and J 2 bases; bases outside gene matches: 4. Germline CDR1 is SGHVT and CDR2 is SQSDAQ. CDR3 coding DNA: TGTGCCAGCAGCACCCGACAGGGGAACTATGGCTACACCTTC. This sequence encodes CASSTRQGNYGYTF.

This chain links TRBV4-2 with TRBJ1-5, with no clear D. Germline CDR1 reads LGHNA; CDR2 reads YNFKEQ. The CDR3 contains 13 residues. The V and J ends lost 5 bases and 6 bases respectively, with 11 bases between them. DNA of the CDR3: TGTGCCAGCAGCTACTTCGGCGGTCAGCCCCAGCATTTT. Translating it yields CASSYFGGQPQHF.

This chain joins TRBV29-1 and TRBJ2-2; the D gene is possibly TRBD2 (6 bases). Trimming pared 3 bases from V and 2 bases from J, leaving 16 bases between. Germline assignment: CDR1 SQVTM and CDR2 ANQGSEA. The CDR3 totals 16 residues. CDR3 loop: CSVECPGLINTGELFF. CDR3 sequence (DNA): TGCAGCGTTGAGTGCCCGGGACTTATTAACACCGGGGAGCTGTTTTTT.

This clone was observed a single time. The chain recombines TRBV11-2 with TRBJ2-5; 7 positions match TRBD2. This CDR3 has 15 residues. Germline V lookup: CDR1 SGHAT, CDR2 FQNNGV. With V trimmed by 5 bases and J by 3 bases, 9 bases remained unmatched. The CDR3 loop is CASSLMTSSKETQYF. The CDR3 DNA reads as TGTGCCAGCAGCCTTATGACTAGCAGTAAAGAGACCCAGTACTTC.

The CDR3 is CASSRSFPYEQYF. Written as DNA, the CDR3 is TGTGCCAGTAGCCGGAGCTTCCCCTACGAGCAGTACTTC. The rearrangement joins TRBV19 to TRBJ2-7, with D unresolved. This CDR3 spans 13 amino acids. The V end was cut by 6 bases, the J end by 2 bases, with 11 bases between. Per germline, CDR1 LNHDA and CDR2 SQIVND (reference sequence). Together with reference TRBV19 and TRBJ2-7, the CDR3 gives the full variable domain: DGGITQSPKYLFRKEGQNVTLSCEQNLNHDAMYWYRQDPGQGLRLIYYSQIVNDFQKGDIAEGYSVSREKKESFPLTVTSAQKNPTAFYLCASSRSFPYEQYFGPGTRLTVT.

This chain joins TRBV7-9 and TRBJ2-7; 11 bases map to TRBD2. The CDR3 runs 15 residues. Germline-derived CDR1 and CDR2 are SEHNR and FQNEAQ (reference sequence). J gave up 2 bases and V 5 bases, and 5 bases lay outside the gene matches. CDR3 protein: CASSPGTSGTYEQYF. CDR3 nucleotide sequence: TGTGCCAGCAGCCCCGGGACTAGCGGCACCTACGAGCAGTACTTC.

The rearrangement uses TRBV6-1 and TRBJ2-1; a possible D gene is TRBD2 (7 bases). CDR3 size: 18 residues. Germline V lookup: CDR1 MNHNS, CDR2 SASEGT. Trimming cost V 2 bases and J 8 bases, with 25 bases left between them. CDR3 sequence (DNA): TGTGCCAGCAGTGAAAGGGGGACGGGGGGACGTTCGGTCTATGAGCAGTTCTTC. Amino acid sequence: CASSERGTGGRSVYEQFF.

The chain combines TRBV14 with TRBJ2-7; D possibly corresponds to TRBD2 (6 bases). Looked up from germline, CDR1 is SGHDN and CDR2 is FVKESK. Trimming pared 9 bases from V and 2 bases from J, leaving 8 bases between. This CDR3 is 11 amino acids long. The CDR3 loop reads CARWGAYEQYF. The CDR3 nucleotides are TGTGCCAGGTGGGGGGCCTACGAGCAGTACTTC.

The chain carries TRBV11-3 and TRBJ2-4; D is undetermined. The CDR3 is 16 amino acids. The germline gives CDR1 SGHNT, CDR2 YENEEA. V was shortened by 1 base and J by 9 bases, with 19 bases between the two germline ends. CDR3 residues: CASSLGRPGSKAIQYF. The CDR3 nucleotides are TGTGCCAGCAGCTTAGGCCGGCCGGGTTCTAAGGCCATTCAGTACTTC.

The chain carries TRBV28 and TRBJ1-1, with 10 nucleotides matching TRBD1. J lost 3 bases, V lost 6 bases, and 13 bases had no gene match. The germline V gene encodes CDR1 MDHEN and CDR2 SYDVKM. The CDR3 has 17 residues. CDR3 protein: CASSRRQGAVLDTEAFF. The CDR3 DNA reads as TGTGCCAGCAGCCGCCGACAGGGGGCGGTTTTGGACACTGAAGCTTTCTTT.

This clone was detected once. Different DNA sequences within this sample yield the same CDR3. The genes are TRBV30 and TRBJ2-5, with TRBD2 matching 13 bases. V shed 0 bases and J 5 bases; nucleotides not matched to a gene: 0. CDR1 is GTSNPN and CDR2 is SVGIG in the germline V gene (reference sequence). The CDR3 is 14 residues long. CDR3 coding DNA: TGTGCCTGGAGTGTACTAGCGGGAGGGGAGACCCAGTACTTC. The encoded protein is CAWSVLAGGETQYF. The full variable domain, in which reference TRBV30 and TRBJ2-5 provide the parts outside the CDR3, is SQTIHQWPATLVQPVGSPLSLECTVEGTSNPNLYWYRQAAGRGLQLLFYSVGIGQISSEVPQNLSASRPQDRQFILSSKKLLLSDSGFYLCAWSVLAGGETQYFGPGTRLLVL.

This clone was seen a single time. The rearrangement links TRBV19 to TRBJ1-1; TRBD1 aligns across 8 bases. The CDR3 contains 13 residues. Looked up from germline, CDR1 is LNHDA and CDR2 is SQIVND (reference sequence). V was pared by 5 bases and J by 8 bases, with 7 bases of the junction left unmatched. The CDR3 DNA reads TGTGCCAGTAGTCCAAGGGGACAGGTGGAAGCTTTCTTT. Its translation is CASSPRGQVEAFF.

The chain is built from TRBV5-6 and TRBJ1-4, with D perhaps matching TRBD1 (5 bases). The CDR3 totals 14 residues. V was pared by 4 bases and J by 4 bases, with 11 bases between. Germline CDR1 reads SGHDT; CDR2 reads YYEEEE. CDR3 amino acids: CASSAGLDNEKLFF. The CDR3 bases are TGTGCCAGCAGCGCGGGACTGGATAATGAAAAACTGTTTTTT.

This chain links TRBV19 with TRBJ1-4; D not certain. V gave up 4 bases and J gave up 0 bases, with 6 bases separating them. The CDR3 runs to 14 residues. Germline lookup yields CDR1 LNHDA and CDR2 SQIVND (reference sequence). The CDR3 coding sequence is TGTGCCAGTAGTACAAGCTCAACTAATGAAAAACTGTTTTTT. Its translation is CASSTSSTNEKLFF.

The chain links TRBV10-2 to TRBJ1-1; no definite D call. Germline-derived CDR1 and CDR2 are WSHSY and SAAADI. This CDR3 is built from 11 residues. Trimming removed 3 bases at V and 7 bases at J, with 6 bases between. CDR3 bases: TGCGCCAGCAGTGAAGTCAGTGAAGCTTTCTTT. The encoded protein is CASSEVSEAFF.

The chain couples TRBV20-1 to TRBJ2-1; tentatively, D is TRBD1 (5 bases). CDR1 is DFQATT, CDR2 SNEGSKA, per germline (reference sequence). V shed 6 bases and J shed 8 bases, with 11 bases lying between them. The CDR3 loop spans 11 amino acids. The CDR3 DNA reads as TGCAGTGCCCCACGACAGTATGAGCAGTTCTTC. It yields the protein CSAPRQYEQFF.